One sample yielded the 18 T cell receptor beta chains listed below, sequenced in a study of relationships among human T cell subsets. TCR alpha and beta CDR3s were amplified from mRNA by semiquantitative ARM-PCR. In ARM-PCR, communal superprimers followed tagged nested gene-specific primers for exponential amplification. TCRdb itself ran the multiplex PCR reads through MiXCR, one entry per CDR3 protein. The sample carries fewer than 18,000 distinct CDR3 sequences, around 62% recorded once. The sample was total T cells sorted from blood. All receptors come from a man in his forties in good health.

The V gene is TRBV6-6, the J gene TRBJ1-1; D gene ambiguous. The CDR3 is 13 amino acids. The germline V gene encodes CDR1 MNHNY and CDR2 SVGAGI (reference sequence). V lost 7 bases, J lost 1 base, and 10 bases lay in between. CDR3 in amino acids: CASMRGGNTEAFF. DNA for the CDR3: TGTGCCAGCATGCGGGGAGGGAACACTGAAGCTTTCTTT.

This clonotype appeared once. The gene calls are TRBV27 and TRBJ2-7; 8 nucleotides align to TRBD1. V gave up 10 bases and J gave up 2 bases; unmatched junction bases: 7. This CDR3 is built from 13 residues. CDR1 MNHEY and CDR2 SMNVEV come from the germline V gene (reference sequence). CDR3 DNA: TGTGCCACCGGGCAGGGGGCGACCTACGAGCAGTACTTC. The encoded protein is CATGQGATYEQYF.

The CDR3 bases are TGTGCCAGCACCCCTGCTGGGTATCAAGAGACCCAGTACTTC. It yields the protein CASTPAGYQETQYF. The chain joins TRBV28 to TRBJ2-5; D unresolved. V lost 7 bases to trimming and J lost 2 bases, with 14 bases between them. Germline CDR1 is MDHEN and CDR2 is SYDVKM. The CDR3 is 14 amino acids.

This clonotype was seen a few times. The rearrangement links TRBV6-1 to TRBJ2-7; 7 bases are shared with TRBD1. V was pared by 1 base and J by 6 bases, with 6 bases of the junction left unmatched. The CDR3 has 14 residues. Germline values: CDR1 MNHNS, CDR2 SASEGT. CDR3 coding DNA: TGTGCCAGCAGTGAAGGACAGGGAGACGGCGAGCAGTACTTC. Amino acids: CASSEGQGDGEQYF.

The chain employs TRBV7-9 and TRBJ1-5; TRBD1 aligns across 8 bases. The CDR3 is 13 amino acids. The junction had 5 bases not matched to a gene; V was cut back by 8 bases and J by 5 bases. In germline, CDR1 is SEHNR, CDR2 FQNEAQ (reference sequence). For the CDR3, the DNA is TGTGCCAGCGGTGGACAGGGACATCAGCCCCAGCATTTT. Translating it yields CASGGQGHQPQHF.

The rearrangement joins TRBV14 to TRBJ2-1; possible D gene TRBD1, 6 bases. CDR3 length: 14 residues. Germline CDR1 is SGHDN and CDR2 is FVKESK. The V and J ends lost 0 bases and 10 bases respectively, with 13 bases between them. The CDR3 DNA is TGTGCCAGCAGCCAAGATCCCAGGGGCGAGGAGCAGTTCTTC. Its protein product is CASSQDPRGEEQFF.

The J gene is TRBJ1-1, the V gene TRBV7-8; D is possibly TRBD1 (5 bases). Per the germline V gene, CDR1 is SGHVS and CDR2 is FQNEAQ. The CDR3 is 13 residues long. The ends were cut back, 5 bases at V and 1 base at J, with 8 bases in the middle. CDR3 sequence: CASSPGTNTEAFF. The DNA of the CDR3 is TGTGCCAGCAGCCCGGGGACGAACACTGAAGCTTTCTTT. The full variable domain, with the rest looked up from reference TRBV7-8 and TRBJ1-1, is GAGVSQSPRYKVAKRGQDVALRCDPISGHVSLFWYQQALGQGPEFLTYFQNEAQLDKSGLPSDRFFAERPEGSVSTLKIQRTQQEDSAVYLCASSPGTNTEAFFGQGTRLTVV.

The genes are TRBV20-1 and TRBJ2-5; 8 bases match TRBD2. This CDR3 has 14 residues. Germline V gene lookup returns CDR1 DFQATT and CDR2 SNEGSKA (reference sequence). V lost 3 bases, J lost 3 bases, and 6 bases stayed unmatched. This chain's CDR3 is CSASGGRRKETQYF. Written as DNA, the CDR3 is TGCAGTGCTAGCGGCGGGAGGAGGAAAGAGACCCAGTACTTC.

This clonotype was found a few times. The chain combines TRBV4-1 with TRBJ1-1; TRBD1 might be the D (6 bases). There are 16 residues in the CDR3. Germline V gene data show CDR1 as MGHRA and CDR2 as YSYEKL. V was clipped by 1 base and J by 0 bases, with 12 bases between them. DNA for the CDR3: TGCGCCAGCAGCCAAGGACTTCGACAGGTGAACACTGAAGCTTTCTTT. As protein: CASSQGLRQVNTEAFF.

The J gene is TRBJ2-2, the V gene TRBV27, with D possibly TRBD1 on 5 matching bases. The V gene's germline CDR1 is MNHEY and CDR2 SMNVEV (reference sequence). This CDR3 spans 14 amino acids. Trimming stripped 6 bases from V and 6 bases from J, with 14 bases between. The CDR3 region is CASSRRQPPGELFF. The CDR3 DNA follows: TGTGCCAGCAGCCGAAGACAGCCTCCCGGGGAGCTGTTTTTT.

V usage is TRBV14 and J usage is TRBJ2-3; D uncertain. V shed 1 base and J shed 4 bases, with 12 bases lying between them. The CDR3 sequence is 15 residues long. Per germline, CDR1 SGHDN and CDR2 FVKESK. The chain's CDR3 is CASSQVSRIADTQYF. CDR3 DNA sequence: TGTGCCAGCAGCCAAGTTAGTAGAATCGCAGATACGCAGTATTTT.

This clonotype has only a few counts. This rearrangement joins TRBV5-1 to TRBJ2-1; a weak D match, TRBD2 (6 bases). Deletions cut 6 bases from V and 5 bases from J, with 12 bases between. This CDR3 region has 13 residues. Germline V lookup: CDR1 SGHRS, CDR2 YFSETQ. CDR3 DNA: TGCGCCAGCAAGCCGGGCGGGGACAATGAGCAGTTCTTC. This gives the protein CASKPGGDNEQFF.

This clonotype was counted only a few times. The chain is built from TRBV19 and TRBJ2-2; D gene ambiguous. This CDR3 has 13 residues. V dropped 3 bases and J dropped 7 bases, with 9 bases sitting between them. Per the germline V gene, CDR1 is LNHDA and CDR2 is SQIVND (reference sequence). CDR3 amino acids: CASSIRVFGELFF. The CDR3 DNA follows: TGTGCCAGTAGTATCCGAGTTTTCGGGGAGCTGTTTTTT. The variable domain in full, with the rest retrieved from reference TRBV19 and TRBJ2-2, is DGGITQSPKYLFRKEGQNVTLSCEQNLNHDAMYWYRQDPGQGLRLIYYSQIVNDFQKGDIAEGYSVSREKKESFPLTVTSAQKNPTAFYLCASSIRVFGELFFGEGSRLTVL.

This rearrangement joins TRBV7-9 to TRBJ2-1; the D is unclear. This CDR3 has 10 amino acids. The germline V and J ends were trimmed by 5 bases and 7 bases, with 3 bases remaining between them. The germline gives CDR1 SEHNR, CDR2 FQNEAQ (reference sequence). The CDR3: CASSGNEQFF. CDR3 bases: TGTGCCAGCAGCGGGAATGAGCAGTTCTTC.

This clonotype was counted a single time. This chain joins TRBV2 and TRBJ1-4; 7 bases align to TRBD1. The length of the CDR3 is 14 residues. V dropped 4 bases and J dropped 7; count of bases not matched to a gene: 6. Germline CDR1 reads SNHLY; CDR2 reads FYNNEI. The CDR3 spells CASSGDSRREKLFF. CDR3 nucleotides: TGTGCCAGCAGTGGGGACAGTCGCCGTGAAAAACTGTTTTTT.

The V and J genes are TRBV6-6 and TRBJ1-1; unclear D gene. V gave up 6 bases and J gave up 5 bases, with 7 bases separating them. Germline loops: CDR1 MNHNY, CDR2 SVGAGI (reference sequence). The CDR3 covers 11 residues. CDR3 DNA sequence: TGTGCCAGCAGGGGAGGGACTGAAGCTTTCTTT. It is translated as CASRGGTEAFF.

The table lists this clonotype with a count of one. The rearrangement joins TRBV20-1 to TRBJ2-1; 11 positions match TRBD1. The CDR3 spans 15 residues. The ends lost 3 bases at V and 1 base at J; junction bases unmatched: 2. The germline CDR1 and CDR2 sequences are DFQATT and SNEGSKA (reference sequence). The CDR3, as DNA: TGCAGTGCTAGGCGGGACAGGGGGTCCTACAATGAGCAGTTCTTC. Amino acids: CSARRDRGSYNEQFF.

This clonotype turned up a few times. This sequence joins TRBV12-3 or TRBV12-4 and TRBJ2-1; D unresolved. This CDR3 is built from 12 residues. Trimming removed 4 bases at V and 10 bases at J, with 11 bases between. The CDR3 DNA sequence: TGTGCCAGCAGTTATCCCCGGCTGGAGCAGTTCTTC. Its protein product is CASSYPRLEQFF.